This T cell receptor beta chain was profiled in a study of blood T cells in healthy people across ages. Study outcomes and limitations: As age increased, TCR beta diversity per million T cells fell in a roughly linear fashion.

Investigators took about 9.2 milliliters of peripheral blood from every donor. V lost 6 bases and J lost 13; bases outside the gene matches: 13. The CDR3 has 14 amino acids. This clonotype appeared many times. Its antigen is undetermined. A second PCR of 7 to 11 cycles used a sample-barcoded 5' primer and a J-beta primer mix. TCRdb reprocessed the 5' RACE reads with MiXCR, giving one entry per CDR3 protein. This sample carries approximately 2,000,000 distinct CDR3 sequences, about 39% of them seen once, and the ten largest clones take roughly 24%. The J gene is TRBJ2-4, the V gene TRBV12-3 or TRBV12-4; TRBD1 agrees at 9 bases. Sequencing was done on a sample of blood. This receptor was identified in a human donor in good health. The CDR3 loop reads CASSYTGGVIPQYF. CDR3 DNA sequence: TGTGCCAGCAGCTATACAGGGGGCGTGATTCCGCAGTACTTC.